This is a list of T cell receptor beta chains from one sample in a study of cytomegalovirus exposure and HLA in healthy donors. Here immunoSEQ multiplex PCR was the method, and the copy in TCRdb shows in-frame clones only, minus some. The sample includes tens of thousands of clones, approximately 81% of them seen just once. Sequencing was done on a sample of PBMCs. These TCRs come from a woman between 18 and 29 years old in good health and CMV-seronegative. CDR3s include the opening cysteine and the closing phenylalanine or tryptophan. D genes are given only for firm matches. Rows may omit the clone size; those that give it use once, few, many or a size class.

abundance	v_gene	j_gene	d_gene	CDR3aa	CDR3nt
NA	TRBV27	TRBJ1-1	NA	CASRLRGGGGTEAFF	TGTGCCAGCAGACTACGGGGGGGTGGCGGCACTGAAGCTTTCTTT
NA	TRBV9	TRBJ2-3	NA	CASSAPGGADTDTQYF	TGTGCCAGCAGCGCCCCCGGGGGAGCGGATACAGATACGCAGTATTTT
NA	TRBV21-1	TRBJ1-6	NA	CASSKALRDRGRPNNYNSPLHF	TGTGCCAGCAGCAAAGCCCTTAGGGACAGGGGGCGTCCTAATAACTATAATTCACCCCTCCACTTT
NA	TRBV2	TRBJ1-1	NA	CASRTGGNTEAFF	TGTGCCAGCAGGACGGGAGGAAATACTGAAGCTTTCTTT
few	TRBV9	TRBJ1-1	NA	CASSPGQGFGNTEAFF	TGTGCCAGCAGCCCCGGTCAGGGATTCGGTAACACTGAAGCTTTCTTT
NA	TRBV5-6	TRBJ2-1	TRBD2	CASSLDHGRVGHEQFF	TGTGCCAGCAGCTTAGATCACGGGAGGGTCGGCCATGAGCAGTTCTTC
NA	TRBV30	TRBJ2-7	TRBD2	CAWSVLREDYEQYF	TGTGCCTGGAGTGTACTGCGGGAGGACTACGAGCAGTACTTC
NA	TRBV15	TRBJ2-7	TRBD2	CATSRRLAGSYEQYF	TGTGCCACCAGCCGGCGACTAGCGGGCTCCTACGAGCAGTACTTC
once	TRBV19	TRBJ1-2	TRBD1	CASSTQDRVVYGYTF	TGTGCCAGTAGTACACAAGACAGGGTTGTATATGGCTACACCTTC
NA	TRBV5-4	TRBJ2-7	TRBD1	CASSSGQGAYEQYF	TGTGCCAGCAGCTCAGGACAGGGGGCCTACGAGCAGTACTTC
NA	TRBV30	TRBJ1-1	NA	CAWSKSIEAFF	TGTGCCTGGAGTAAAAGCATTGAAGCTTTCTTT
NA	TRBV28	TRBJ2-3	TRBD2	CASSLSSGSDTQYF	TGTGCCAGCAGTTTATCCAGCGGGAGTGATACGCAGTATTTT
NA	TRBV10-3	TRBJ1-1	TRBD1	CAISGGWQGDRGKEGNTEAFF	TGTGCCATCAGTGGTGGATGGCAGGGGGACAGGGGTAAAGAGGGGAACACTGAAGCTTTCTTT
NA	TRBV7-3	TRBJ2-3	TRBD2	CASSAEAAGGPNTQYF	TGTGCCAGCAGCGCCGAGGCGGCGGGAGGGCCGAATACGCAGTATTTT
NA	TRBV14	TRBJ2-1	NA	CASSYKTGYDNEQFF	TGTGCCAGCAGCTATAAAACGGGTTACGATAATGAGCAGTTCTTC
once	TRBV27	TRBJ2-7	NA	CASSTTSTGEQYF	TGTGCCAGCAGTACAACTAGTACCGGCGAGCAGTACTTC
NA	TRBV7-9	TRBJ1-3	NA	CASSTDQGNTIYF	TGTGCCAGCAGCACAGATCAGGGAAACACCATATATTTT
NA	TRBV4-1	TRBJ2-7	NA	CASSQGRDRSEQYF	TGCGCCAGCAGCCAAGGCAGGGATAGGAGCGAGCAGTACTTC
NA	TRBV30	TRBJ1-3	TRBD1	CAWSQGAQGNTIYF	TGTGCCTGGAGCCAGGGGGCGCAGGGAAACACCATATATTTT
NA	TRBV27	TRBJ1-1	NA	CASSFRGPNTEAFF	TGTGCCAGCAGTTTTCGCGGGCCGAACACTGAAGCTTTCTTT
NA	TRBV28	TRBJ2-5	NA	CASSLRSQETQYF	TGTGCCAGCAGTTTGAGGAGTCAAGAGACCCAGTACTTC
NA	TRBV18	TRBJ2-4	NA	CASSPPDGGLNIQYF	TGTGCCAGCTCACCCCCAGACGGTGGGCTAAACATTCAGTACTTC
few	TRBV6-1	TRBJ2-6	TRBD1	CASGTGTSGANVLTF	TGTGCCAGCGGGACAGGGACGTCTGGGGCCAACGTCCTGACTTTC
NA	TRBV27	TRBJ1-4	TRBD1	CASSSGTVNEKLFF	TGTGCCAGCAGTTCCGGGACAGTTAATGAAAAACTGTTTTTT
NA	TRBV9	TRBJ2-7	NA	CASSTGPYEQYF	TGTGCCAGCAGCACCGGTCCCTACGAGCAGTACTTC
NA	TRBV6-1	TRBJ1-2	NA	CASTPLDGANYGYTF	TGTGCCAGCACCCCCCTCGACGGGGCTAACTATGGCTACACCTTC
NA	TRBV30	TRBJ1-2	NA	CAWSVGRGGFDGYTF	TGTGCCTGGAGTGTAGGGAGAGGCGGGTTTGACGGCTACACCTTC
once	TRBV15	TRBJ2-7	NA	CATSRRNRVGDEQYF	TGTGCCACCAGCAGAAGAAACAGGGTGGGGGACGAGCAGTACTTC
few	TRBV7-2	TRBJ1-4	NA	CASSPGRPLGKLFF	TGTGCCAGCAGCCCAGGGAGGCCTCTCGGGAAACTGTTTTTT
NA	TRBV9	TRBJ1-1	NA	CASSVVAGAAFF	TGTGCCAGCAGCGTAGTTGCGGGGGCAGCTTTCTTT
NA	TRBV4-1	TRBJ1-5	NA	CASSQGQGYEGQPQHF	TGCGCCAGCAGCCAAGGGCAGGGGTATGAGGGTCAGCCCCAGCATTTT
NA	TRBV5-1	TRBJ2-5	TRBD2	CASSLDLAGGQETQYF	TGCGCCAGCAGCTTGGATCTAGCGGGAGGGCAAGAGACCCAGTACTTC
NA	TRBV7-8	TRBJ1-3	TRBD1	CASSLTGTGNTIYF	TGTGCCAGCAGCCTGACAGGGACAGGAAACACCATATATTTT
NA	TRBV5-1	TRBJ1-2	NA	CASSLEADRTYGYTF	TGCGCCAGCAGCTTGGAGGCCGACAGGACCTATGGCTACACCTTC
NA	TRBV7-2	TRBJ1-4	TRBD1	CASSYGQAGEKLFF	TGTGCCAGCAGCTACGGACAGGCGGGAGAAAAACTGTTTTTT
NA	TRBV2	TRBJ2-3	TRBD1	CATKKGQSGTDTQYF	TGTGCCACAAAGAAGGGACAGAGCGGCACAGATACGCAGTATTTT
once	TRBV6-5	TRBJ1-2	NA	CASSFRGFYGYTF	TGTGCCAGCAGTTTCAGGGGTTTCTATGGCTACACCTTC
NA	TRBV2	TRBJ1-1	NA	CASSEGGRTNTEAFF	TGTGCCAGCAGTGAAGGGGGCAGGACGAACACTGAAGCTTTCTTT
NA	TRBV7-3	TRBJ1-1	TRBD1	CASSAGTATEAFF	TGTGCCAGCAGCGCCGGGACAGCCACTGAAGCTTTCTTT
once	TRBV19	TRBJ2-7	TRBD1	CASRQGASYEQYF	TGTGCCAGTAGGCAGGGGGCATCCTACGAGCAGTACTTC
NA	TRBV4-1	TRBJ2-7	TRBD2	CASSGPGTSGSYEQYF	TGCGCCAGCAGCGGCCCCGGGACTAGCGGCTCCTACGAGCAGTACTTC
NA	TRBV9	TRBJ2-7	TRBD1	CASSKTGDNYEQYF	TGTGCCAGCAGCAAGACAGGGGACAACTACGAGCAGTACTTC
NA	TRBV27	TRBJ2-7	NA	CASSLKTPGYSSYEQYF	TGTGCCAGCAGTTTAAAAACCCCTGGGTACAGCTCCTACGAGCAGTACTTC
once	TRBV19	TRBJ2-2	NA	CASSSQEGYTGELFF	TGTGCCAGTAGTTCCCAGGAGGGGTACACCGGGGAGCTGTTTTTT
NA	TRBV27	TRBJ2-5	NA	CASSFFPPPTSGETQYF	TGTGCCAGCAGTTTTTTCCCCCCCCCGACTAGTGGGGAGACCCAGTACTTC
once	TRBV29-1	TRBJ2-3	NA	CSVEELSTDTQYF	TGCAGCGTTGAGGAGCTGAGCACAGATACGCAGTATTTT
NA	TRBV29-1	TRBJ1-1	NA	CSVERLTEAFF	TGCAGCGTTGAAAGACTTACTGAAGCTTTCTTT
NA	TRBV6-5	TRBJ2-7	NA	CASSPPQGYEQYF	TGTGCCAGCAGCCCTCCCCAGGGGTACGAGCAGTACTTC
few	TRBV5-4	TRBJ1-1	TRBD1	CASSSLPGQGEGAFF	TGTGCCAGCAGCTCCCTTCCTGGACAGGGCGAGGGAGCTTTCTTT
NA	TRBV27	TRBJ1-1	TRBD1	CASSLGGRGLAEAFF	TGTGCCAGCAGTTTAGGGGGCAGGGGGTTGGCTGAAGCTTTCTTT
NA	TRBV7-2	TRBJ2-1	TRBD2	CASSLRSGLAGYNEQFF	TGTGCCAGCAGCTTACGTAGCGGGCTAGCCGGTTACAATGAGCAGTTCTTC
NA	TRBV19	TRBJ2-1	TRBD1	CASATGGARYNEQFF	TGTGCCAGCGCAACAGGGGGCGCGAGATACAATGAGCAGTTCTTC
NA	TRBV5-1	TRBJ2-3	TRBD2	CASIEGTSGRDTQYF	TGCGCCAGCATCGAGGGGACTAGCGGGCGGGATACGCAGTATTTT
NA	TRBV28	TRBJ2-1	NA	CASSSDGGIFHGQFF	TGTGCCAGCAGCTCTGATGGGGGCATTTTCCATGGGCAGTTCTTC
NA	TRBV13	TRBJ2-7	TRBD2	CASSLGGTSAYEQYF	TGTGCCAGCAGCTTAGGCGGGACTAGCGCCTACGAGCAGTACTTC
NA	TRBV6-5	TRBJ1-1	NA	CASARGPPSTEAFF	TGTGCCAGCGCCCGGGGTCCCCCTAGCACTGAAGCTTTCTTT